This TCR beta chain was documented in a study of blood T cell repertoires in COVID-19. Measured with immunoSEQ multiplex PCR; TCRdb has only the in-frame clones, and not every one. The sample shows about 140,000 clones, roughly four fifths of them seen only once. The germline V and J ends were trimmed by 4 bases and 0 bases, with 13 bases remaining between them. In germline, CDR1 is SGHKS, CDR2 YYEKEE (reference sequence). This CDR3 is 15 amino acids long. What was sequenced was peripheral blood. V is TRBV5-5 and J is TRBJ1-1; tentatively, D is TRBD1 (5 bases). This TCR was sampled from a woman aged 55-75 years with acute or convalescent COVID-19. The CDR3 DNA sequence: TGTGCCAGCAGCCCGAGCCGGGGGATGAACACTGAAGCTTTCTTT. It is translated as CASSPSRGMNTEAFF.